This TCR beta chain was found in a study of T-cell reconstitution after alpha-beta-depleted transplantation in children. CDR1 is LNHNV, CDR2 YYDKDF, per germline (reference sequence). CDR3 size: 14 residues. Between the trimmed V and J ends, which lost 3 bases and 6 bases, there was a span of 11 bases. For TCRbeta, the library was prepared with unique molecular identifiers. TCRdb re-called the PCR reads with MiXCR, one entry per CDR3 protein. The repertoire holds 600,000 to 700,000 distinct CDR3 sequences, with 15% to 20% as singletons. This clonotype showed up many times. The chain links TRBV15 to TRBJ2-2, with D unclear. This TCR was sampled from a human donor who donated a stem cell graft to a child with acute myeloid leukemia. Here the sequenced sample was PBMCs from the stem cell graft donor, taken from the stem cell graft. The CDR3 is CATSRTWYAGELFF. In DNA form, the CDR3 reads TGTGCCACCAGCAGGACGTGGTACGCCGGGGAGCTGTTTTTT.